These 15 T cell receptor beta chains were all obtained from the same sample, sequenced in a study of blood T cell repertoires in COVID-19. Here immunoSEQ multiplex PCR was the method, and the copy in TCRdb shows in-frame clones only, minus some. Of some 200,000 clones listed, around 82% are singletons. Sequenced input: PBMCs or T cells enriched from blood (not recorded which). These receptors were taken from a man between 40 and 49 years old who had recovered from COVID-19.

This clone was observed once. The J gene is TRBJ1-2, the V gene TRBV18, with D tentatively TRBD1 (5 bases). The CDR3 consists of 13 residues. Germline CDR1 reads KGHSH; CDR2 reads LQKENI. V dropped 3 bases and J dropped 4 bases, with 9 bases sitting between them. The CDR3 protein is CASSPGTAYGYTF. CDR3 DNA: TGTGCCAGCTCACCGGGGACTGCCTATGGCTACACCTTC.

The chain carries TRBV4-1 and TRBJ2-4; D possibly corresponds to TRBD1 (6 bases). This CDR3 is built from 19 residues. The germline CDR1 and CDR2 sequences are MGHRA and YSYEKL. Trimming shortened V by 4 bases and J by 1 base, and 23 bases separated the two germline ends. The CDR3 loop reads CASSRIPKGETVAKNIQYF. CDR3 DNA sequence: TGCGCCAGCAGCCGCATACCGAAGGGGGAAACGGTGGCCAAAAACATTCAGTACTTC.

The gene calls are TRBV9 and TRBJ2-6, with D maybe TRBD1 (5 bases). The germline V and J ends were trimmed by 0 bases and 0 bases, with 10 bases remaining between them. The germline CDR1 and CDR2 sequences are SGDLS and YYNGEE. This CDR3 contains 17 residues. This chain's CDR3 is CASSVVGHSSGANVLTF. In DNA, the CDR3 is TGTGCCAGCAGCGTAGTCGGACACTCCTCTGGGGCCAACGTCCTGACTTTC.

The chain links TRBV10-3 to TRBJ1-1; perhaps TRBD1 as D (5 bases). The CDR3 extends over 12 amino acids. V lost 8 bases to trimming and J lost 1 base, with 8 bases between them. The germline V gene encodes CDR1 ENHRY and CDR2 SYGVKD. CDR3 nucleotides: TGTGCCATCTCTACAGGGAACACTGAAGCTTTCTTT. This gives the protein CAISTGNTEAFF.

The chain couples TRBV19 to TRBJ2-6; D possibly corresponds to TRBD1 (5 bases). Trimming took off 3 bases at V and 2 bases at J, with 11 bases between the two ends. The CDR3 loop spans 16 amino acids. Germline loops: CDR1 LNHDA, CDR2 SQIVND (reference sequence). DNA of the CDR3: TGTGCCAGTAGTATTATTTGGGGCCCTGGGGCCAACGTCCTGACTTTC. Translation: CASSIIWGPGANVLTF.

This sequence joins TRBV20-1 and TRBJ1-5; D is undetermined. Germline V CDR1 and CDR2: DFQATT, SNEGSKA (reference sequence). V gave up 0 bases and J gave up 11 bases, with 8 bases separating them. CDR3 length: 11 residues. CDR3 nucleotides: TGCAGTGCTAGAGATCTACCTGCCCAGCATTTT. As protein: CSARDLPAQHF.

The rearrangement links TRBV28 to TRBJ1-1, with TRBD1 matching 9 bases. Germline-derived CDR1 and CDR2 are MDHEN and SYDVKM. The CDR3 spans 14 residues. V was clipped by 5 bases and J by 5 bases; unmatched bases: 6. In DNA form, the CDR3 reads TGTGCCAGCAGTCTGGGGACAGGGAAGACTGAAGCTTTCTTT. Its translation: CASSLGTGKTEAFF.

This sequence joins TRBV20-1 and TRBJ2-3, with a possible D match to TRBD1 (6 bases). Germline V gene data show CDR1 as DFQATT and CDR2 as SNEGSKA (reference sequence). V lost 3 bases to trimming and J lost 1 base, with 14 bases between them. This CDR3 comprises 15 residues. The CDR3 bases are TGCAGTGCTAGTCGCCGGGACACCGGCACAGATACGCAGTATTTT. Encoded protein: CSASRRDTGTDTQYF.

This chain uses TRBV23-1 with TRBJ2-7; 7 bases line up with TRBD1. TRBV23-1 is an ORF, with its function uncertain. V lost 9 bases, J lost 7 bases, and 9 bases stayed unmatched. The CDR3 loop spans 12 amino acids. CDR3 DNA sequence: TGCGCCAGGGGACAGTTCTTTAGGGAGCAGTACTTC. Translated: CARGQFFREQYF.

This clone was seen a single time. DNA for the CDR3: TGCGCCAGCAGCCAGGGACTAGCGGTTTCCTACAATGAGCAGTTCTTC. Its protein product is CASSQGLAVSYNEQFF. The J gene is TRBJ2-1, the V gene TRBV4-3; TRBD2 matches at 11 bases. This CDR3 is built from 16 residues. V was clipped by 3 bases and J by 1 base; unmatched bases: 2. Germline V gene lookup returns CDR1 LGHNA and CDR2 YSLEER.

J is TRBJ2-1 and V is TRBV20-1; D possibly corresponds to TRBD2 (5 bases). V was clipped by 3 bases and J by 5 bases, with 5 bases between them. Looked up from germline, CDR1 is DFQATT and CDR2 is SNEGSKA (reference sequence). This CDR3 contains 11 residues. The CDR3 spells CSARRDNEQFF. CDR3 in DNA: TGCAGTGCTAGGCGGGACAATGAGCAGTTCTTC.

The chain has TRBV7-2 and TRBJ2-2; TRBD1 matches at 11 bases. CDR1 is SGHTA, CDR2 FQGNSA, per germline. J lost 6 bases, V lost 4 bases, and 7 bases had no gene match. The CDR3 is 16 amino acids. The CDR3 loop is CASSSRRTGGAGELFF. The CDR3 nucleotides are TGTGCCAGCAGCTCGAGGAGGACAGGGGGCGCCGGGGAGCTGTTTTTT.

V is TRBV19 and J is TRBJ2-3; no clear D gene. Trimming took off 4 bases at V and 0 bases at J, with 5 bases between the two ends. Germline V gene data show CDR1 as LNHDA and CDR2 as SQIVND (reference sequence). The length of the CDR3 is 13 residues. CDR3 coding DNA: TGTGCCAGTAGTACATTTAGCACAGATACGCAGTATTTT. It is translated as CASSTFSTDTQYF.

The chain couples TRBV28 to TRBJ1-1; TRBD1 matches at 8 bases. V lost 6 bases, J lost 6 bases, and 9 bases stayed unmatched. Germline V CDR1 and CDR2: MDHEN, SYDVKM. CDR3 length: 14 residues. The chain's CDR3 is CASRMAQQGAEAFF. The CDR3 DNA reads TGTGCCAGCAGGATGGCCCAACAGGGGGCTGAAGCTTTCTTT.

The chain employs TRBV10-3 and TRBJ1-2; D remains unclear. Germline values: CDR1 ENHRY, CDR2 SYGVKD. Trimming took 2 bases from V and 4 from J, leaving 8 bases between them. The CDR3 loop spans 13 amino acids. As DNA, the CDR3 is TGTGCCATCAGTGAGGGCAGCGGCTATGGCTACACCTTC. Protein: CAISEGSGYGYTF.